The clone carrying this T cell receptor beta chain was recorded at least ten times. Its target is unknown. Each donor gave approximately 9.5 milliliters of peripheral blood. The second PCR ran about 6 to 11 cycles with a sample-barcoded 5' primer and J-beta primers. TCRdb re-called the 5' RACE reads with MiXCR, one entry per CDR3 protein. Of around 400,000 distinct CDR3 sequences listed, about 52% are singletons. This sample stems from a study of blood T cells in healthy people across ages. Study-level results: Naive T cell percentage showed a strong correlation with TCR beta diversity. Across the age range, TCR beta diversity per million T cells fell in a roughly linear way. Unknown CMV status may confound age-related changes in expanded clones.

Germline V gene data show CDR1 as SGHTA and CDR2 as FQGNSA. The CDR3 totals 18 residues. V lost 4 bases and J 6 bases, leaving 27 bases between the germline ends. This clonotype was sampled from a man in his 60s in good health. The genes are TRBV7-2 and TRBJ1-2, with a tentative D call TRBD1 (5 bases). Sequencing was carried out using blood. The CDR3 nucleotides read TGTGCCAGCAGCTCCTTTGCCCGGGGGGGGTTCCCATCCGATGGCTACACCTTC. Translation gives CASSSFARGGFPSDGYTF.